These 13 T cell receptor beta chains came from one sample sequenced in a study of T cell changes during pregnancy in multiple sclerosis. The protocol was immunoSEQ multiplex PCR, while the TCRdb copy is restricted to in-frame clones and leaves out a portion. The data hold around 68,000 clones, with 75% to 95% observed a single time. Here the sequenced sample was peripheral blood, taken in the third trimester of pregnancy. Receptors were obtained from a female donor with multiple sclerosis, enrolled in a pregnancy study.

The chain carries TRBV10-3 and TRBJ2-5; D is perhaps TRBD2 (6 bases). Germline V gene lookup returns CDR1 ENHRY and CDR2 SYGVKD. The CDR3 is 15 amino acids. V was trimmed by 6 bases and J by 1 base, leaving 15 bases between them. CDR3 region: CAISPSAGSQETQYF. The CDR3, as DNA: TGTGCCATCAGCCCGTCGGCCGGGAGCCAAGAGACCCAGTACTTC.

The chain carries TRBV4-3 and TRBJ2-1; 8 bases are a match to TRBD2. The V gene's germline CDR1 is LGHNA and CDR2 YSLEER. The junction had 5 bases not matched to a gene; V was cut back by 3 bases and J by 7 bases. This CDR3 has 14 residues. The CDR3 DNA reads TGCGCCAGCAGCCAGGGGACTAGTTGGAATGAGCAGTTCTTC. Protein product: CASSQGTSWNEQFF.

V and J are TRBV6-1 and TRBJ1-2; 7 bases map to TRBD1. This CDR3 has 14 residues. Germline V CDR1 and CDR2: MNHNS, SASEGT. After removal of 6 bases from V and 0 bases from J, the junction contained 4 bases not matched to a gene. DNA for the CDR3: TGTGCCAGCAGGGGACAGCCACCTAACTATGGCTACACCTTC. It specifies CASRGQPPNYGYTF.

The gene calls are TRBV5-1 and TRBJ2-2; 10 nucleotides line up with TRBD1. CDR1 and CDR2 from the germline V gene are SGHRS and YFSETQ. The CDR3 loop spans 14 amino acids. V gave up 4 bases and J gave up 5 bases; unmatched junction bases: 2. Written as DNA, the CDR3 is TGCGCCAGCAGCAGGGGACAGGGGACCGGGGAGCTGTTTTTT. Translating gives CASSRGQGTGELFF.

The genes are TRBV9 and TRBJ1-6, with TRBD1 matching over 9 bases. The CDR3 is made up of 15 amino acids. In germline, CDR1 is SGDLS, CDR2 YYNGEE. Unmatched junction bases numbered 4, after V lost 0 bases and J lost 9 bases. The CDR3, as DNA: TGTGCCAGCAGCGTAGAGGGACAGGGTAGTTCACCCCTCCACTTT. Amino acid sequence: CASSVEGQGSSPLHF.

The genes are TRBV7-9 and TRBJ2-7; 8 bases agree with TRBD2. J was trimmed by 6 bases and V by 2 bases; bases with no gene match: 6. Germline V gene lookup returns CDR1 SEHNR and CDR2 FQNEAQ (reference sequence). CDR3 length: 14 amino acids. CDR3 DNA sequence: TGTGCCAGCAGCTTACCGGGAGGGTCGGTCGAGCAGTACTTC. It specifies CASSLPGGSVEQYF.

This sequence joins TRBV25-1 and TRBJ2-7, with D tentatively TRBD1 (6 bases). Trimming removed 7 bases from V and 5 bases from J, with 12 bases in between. Germline assignment: CDR1 MGHDK and CDR2 SYGVNS. CDR3 length equals 12 residues. CDR3 DNA: TGTGCCAGCAAAAGGCAGGGGAACGAGCAGTACTTC. It yields the protein CASKRQGNEQYF.

The chain couples TRBV14 to TRBJ2-4; D possibly corresponds to TRBD2 (7 bases). Germline values: CDR1 SGHDN, CDR2 FVKESK. There are 15 residues in the CDR3. The germline V and J ends were trimmed by 3 bases and 4 bases, with 13 bases remaining between them. CDR3 sequence: CASSHLGGGKNIQYF. CDR3 DNA sequence: TGTGCCAGCAGCCACCTAGGGGGGGGGAAAAACATTCAGTACTTC.

As regards this clone: The same CDR3 arises from other DNA sequences in this sample as well. The chain combines TRBV7-9 with TRBJ1-1, with unresolved D. The CDR3 totals 14 residues. Trimming cost V 5 bases and J 8 bases, with 18 bases left between them. Germline values: CDR1 SEHNR, CDR2 FQNEAQ (reference sequence). The CDR3 DNA is TGTGCCAGCAGCCCAACGACGGGAGTATGGGAAGCTTTCTTT. Protein product: CASSPTTGVWEAFF.

The chain links TRBV7-9 to TRBJ2-7, with TRBD2 matching over 8 bases. The CDR3 runs to 12 residues. V was pared by 5 bases and J by 6 bases, with 3 bases of the junction left unmatched. Germline CDR1 is SEHNR and CDR2 is FQNEAQ (reference sequence). CDR3 residues: CASSITSGEQYF. The CDR3 nucleotides read TGTGCCAGCAGCATAACTAGCGGCGAGCAGTACTTC. The full variable domain, in which reference TRBV7-9 and TRBJ2-7 provide the parts outside the CDR3, is DTGVSQNPRHKITKRGQNVTFRCDPISEHNRLYWYRQTLGQGPEFLTYFQNEAQLEKSRLLSDRFSAERPKGSFSTLEIQRTEQGDSAMYLCASSITSGEQYFGPGTRLTVT.

This rearrangement joins TRBV6-5 to TRBJ2-1; D is possibly TRBD2 (6 bases). The CDR3 spans 15 residues. Trimming removed 4 bases from V and 10 bases from J, with 20 bases in between. Germline assignment: CDR1 MNHEY and CDR2 SVGAGI. The CDR3 spells CASSSLRTTYGEQFF. CDR3 DNA sequence: TGTGCCAGCAGTTCCCTTCGGACTACCTACGGGGAGCAGTTCTTC.

The V gene is TRBV5-6, the J gene TRBJ2-1; possibly TRBD2 for D (6 bases). CDR1 and CDR2 from the germline V gene are SGHDT and YYEEEE. This CDR3 is built from 13 residues. The V end lost 5 bases, the J end lost 4 bases, and 10 bases lay between the germline ends. CDR3 sequence reads: CASRRREYNEQFF. The CDR3 bases are TGTGCCAGCAGAAGGCGGGAATACAATGAGCAGTTCTTC.

This chain joins TRBV11-3 and TRBJ2-5; the D gene is possibly TRBD2 (6 bases). V shed 5 bases and J shed 1 base, with 11 bases lying between them. In germline, CDR1 is SGHNT, CDR2 YENEEA. The CDR3 is made up of 14 amino acids. CDR3 residues: CASSQRDSQETQYF. The CDR3 bases are TGTGCCAGCAGCCAGAGGGACTCCCAAGAGACCCAGTACTTC. Filled out from reference TRBV11-3 and TRBJ2-5, the complete variable domain reads EAGVVQSPRYKIIEKKQPVAFWCNPISGHNTLYWYLQNLGQGPELLIRYENEEAVDDSQLPKDRFSAERLKGVDSTLKIQPAELGDSAVYLCASSQRDSQETQYFGPGTRLLVL.